These 29 T cell receptor beta chains came from one sample sequenced in a study of T cells in Graves' hyperthyroidism and ophthalmopathy. Researchers took RNA transcripts and amplified the TCR beta CDR3 regions from them. First-round RT-PCR with HTBI primers amplified the TCR CDR3 region. One entry per CDR3 protein results from TCRdb running MiXCR on the multiplex PCR reads. The data contain roughly 840,000 distinct CDR3 sequences, over 35% of them singletons. Source material: blood. All receptors come from a man younger than 35 with Graves' hyperthyroidism.

This clonotype was recorded many times. V and J are TRBV7-2 and TRBJ2-7, with 8 bases identical to TRBD1. Germline-derived CDR1 and CDR2 are SGHTA and FQGNSA. The trim removed 4 bases at V and 9 bases at J, leaving 5 bases unmatched. The CDR3 has 12 amino acids. CDR3 sequence: CASSSQGVAQYF. The DNA for the CDR3 is TGTGCCAGCAGCTCACAGGGGGTGGCGCAGTACTTC.

This clonotype came up many times. V usage is TRBV7-8 and J usage is TRBJ2-7, with 7 bases identical to TRBD1. V shed 1 base and J 6 bases; nucleotides not matched to a gene: 3. This CDR3 has 13 amino acids. Per germline, CDR1 SGHVS and CDR2 FQNEAQ. The CDR3 region has the DNA TGTGCCAGCAGCTTAGGAGACAGGGTCGAGCAGTACTTC. Residues: CASSLGDRVEQYF. The full variable domain, completed using reference TRBV7-8 and TRBJ2-7, is GAGVSQSPRYKVAKRGQDVALRCDPISGHVSLFWYQQALGQGPEFLTYFQNEAQLDKSGLPSDRFFAERPEGSVSTLKIQRTQQEDSAVYLCASSLGDRVEQYFGPGTRLTVT.

Comments on this clonotype: This sequence may be a read error, since a much larger clone differs from it by one base. The chain joins TRBV7-2 to TRBJ2-7; D might be TRBD2 (5 bases). V lost 5 bases to trimming and J lost 2 bases, with 19 bases between them. Germline-derived CDR1 and CDR2 are SGHTA and FQGNSA. The CDR3 runs 16 residues. CDR3 nucleotides: TGTGCCAGCAGCCCCTGGGCGGAGGAAGGGCCCTACGAGCAGTACTTC. Translation: CASSPWAEEGPYEQYF.

There are many counts of this clonotype. The J gene is TRBJ1-6, the V gene TRBV20-1; 9 nucleotides match TRBD1. After removal of 0 bases from V and 8 bases from J, the junction contained 8 bases not matched to a gene. Germline CDR1 and CDR2: DFQATT and SNEGSKA (reference sequence). The CDR3 consists of 16 residues. CDR3 sequence reads: CSARDGGQGTHSPLHF. CDR3 DNA: TGCAGTGCTAGAGATGGGGGACAGGGTACTCATTCACCCCTCCACTTT.

Many counts were recorded for this clonotype. The chain links TRBV25-1 to TRBJ1-1; D not certain. The V gene's germline CDR1 is MGHDK and CDR2 SYGVNS. CDR3 length: 14 residues. Trimming removed 5 bases from V and 1 base from J, with 11 bases in between. As DNA, the CDR3 is TGTGCCAGCAGTAGTGACGGGCAGAACACTGAAGCTTTCTTT. It yields the protein CASSSDGQNTEAFF.

The rearrangement links TRBV29-1 to TRBJ1-2, with D unresolved. This CDR3 region has 11 residues. Per germline, CDR1 SQVTM and CDR2 ANQGSEA. With 3 bases removed from V and 12 bases from J, the gap between germline ends came to 14 bases. CDR3 nucleotide sequence: TGCAGCGTTGATGGATTGGAGGCTCACACCTTC. It codes for CSVDGLEAHTF.

The chain is built from TRBV20-1 and TRBJ1-6, with D unclear. Germline-derived CDR1 and CDR2 are DFQATT and SNEGSKA (reference sequence). The V end was cut by 0 bases, the J end by 0 bases, with 12 bases between. This CDR3 is 17 amino acids long. This chain's CDR3 is CSAREGPQSSYNSPLHF. CDR3 DNA: TGCAGTGCTAGAGAAGGGCCGCAAAGCTCCTATAATTCACCCCTCCACTTT.

This clonotype showed up many times. The chain couples TRBV5-1 to TRBJ1-6, with D possibly matching TRBD1 (6 bases). This CDR3 is 14 amino acids long. Germline V gene data show CDR1 as SGHRS and CDR2 as YFSETQ. The V and J ends lost 0 bases and 9 bases respectively, with 10 bases between them. In DNA form, the CDR3 reads TGCGCCAGCAGCTTGGACAGGGAAGGTTCACCCCTCCACTTT. Its protein product is CASSLDREGSPLHF.

The V call is TRBV7-3, the J call TRBJ1-5; 9 bases are shared with TRBD1. Germline CDR1 is SGHTA and CDR2 is FQGTGA. J was trimmed by 3 bases and V by 5 bases; bases with no gene match: 20. CDR3 length equals 20 residues. CDR3 protein: CASSPSGQGSTIHTNQPQHF. The CDR3 bases are TGTGCCAGCAGCCCCTCGGGACAGGGTTCCACCATTCATACCAATCAGCCCCAGCATTTT.

The chain has TRBV6-1 and TRBJ1-3, with D uncertain. V was shortened by 2 bases and J by 0 bases, with 8 bases between the two germline ends. The germline V gene encodes CDR1 MNHNS and CDR2 SASEGT. This CDR3 region has 15 residues. The CDR3 region has the DNA TGTGCCAGCAGTGAAAACACCAACTCTGGAAACACCATATATTTT. Protein sequence: CASSENTNSGNTIYF.

Note on this clonotype: A much larger clone lies one base from this, so it may be a read error. The chain employs TRBV7-8 and TRBJ1-1, with D unresolved. Trimming pared 1 base from V and 0 bases from J, leaving 12 bases between. Germline CDR1 reads SGHVS; CDR2 reads FQNEAQ. The CDR3 has 16 amino acids. CDR3 DNA sequence: TGTGCCAGCAGCTTAGGGTCCGTGAACATGAACACTGAAGCTTTCTTT. The encoded protein is CASSLGSVNMNTEAFF.

The chain carries TRBV20-1 and TRBJ2-2; D assignment may be TRBD1 or TRBD2 (5 bases each). The CDR3 sequence is 13 residues long. Trimming stripped 6 bases from V and 3 bases from J, with 11 bases between. Germline values: CDR1 DFQATT, CDR2 SNEGSKA (reference sequence). CDR3 nucleotides: TGCAGTGCAGCCCGGGACGACACCGGGGAGCTGTTTTTT. Its protein is CSAARDDTGELFF.

In its sample, this clonotype was seen a few times. V usage is TRBV6-6 and J usage is TRBJ1-1; 7 nucleotides agree with TRBD1. Germline CDR1 MNHNY, CDR2 SVGAGI (reference sequence). V lost 6 bases to trimming and J lost 4 bases; unmatched junction nucleotides: 8. The CDR3 is made up of 14 amino acids. CDR3 in DNA: TGTGCCAGCAGAACAGGGGTCGGGAGCACTGAAGCTTTCTTT. Protein: CASRTGVGSTEAFF.

As concerns this clonotype: An end of the junction differs from the germline gene, which may be a read error. The CDR3 is CAGSKVWAGTGVMNTEAFF. Written as DNA, the CDR3 is TGTGCCGGCAGTAAGGTGTGGGCCGGGACAGGGGTCATGAACACTGAAGCTTTCTTT. The chain is built from TRBV9 and TRBJ1-1, with 10 bases identical to TRBD1. CDR1 is SGDLS, CDR2 YYNGEE, per germline. CDR3 length: 19 residues.

This clonotype has a handful of counts. A read error may be the cause here, since a much bigger clone is one base away. The chain is built from TRBV29-1 and TRBJ1-1; D possibly corresponds to TRBD1 (6 bases). The CDR3 sequence is 10 residues long. Germline values: CDR1 SQVTM, CDR2 ANQGSEA. CDR3 sequence: CSVYRVGASF. DNA for the CDR3: TGCAGCGTTTACAGGGTCGGGGCTTCCTTT.

The gene calls are TRBV7-6 and TRBJ2-7; 8 bases are a match to TRBD2. This CDR3 spans 17 amino acids. Germline loops: CDR1 SGHVS, CDR2 FNYEAQ. J gave up 6 bases and V 1 base, and 14 bases lay outside the gene matches. The CDR3 bases are TGTGCCAGCAGCTTAGTAGTGTCCGTACGGGAGGGCCCCGAGCAGTACTTC. Translating it yields CASSLVVSVREGPEQYF. Full variable domain (outside the CDR3, taken from reference TRBV7-6 and TRBJ2-7): GAGVSQSPRYKVTKRGQDVALRCDPISGHVSLYWYRQALGQGPEFLTYFNYEAQQDKSGLPNDRFSAERPEGSISTLTIQRTEQRDSAMYRCASSLVVSVREGPEQYFGPGTRLTVT.

This clonotype was seen repeatedly, ten times or more. This chain joins TRBV7-6 and TRBJ2-7, with 8 bases fitting TRBD2. Germline-derived CDR1 and CDR2 are SGHVS and FNYEAQ. CDR3 length: 14 amino acids. With 5 bases clipped from V and 4 bases from J, the junction kept 7 bases outside the gene matches. The CDR3, as DNA: TGTGCCAGCAGCCCCGGGACTAGTAGGTACGAGCAGTACTTC. This gives the protein CASSPGTSRYEQYF.

V is TRBV6-2 or TRBV6-3 and J is TRBJ2-5, with D perhaps assigned TRBD1 or TRBD2 (5 bases each). V was clipped by 9 bases and J by 7 bases, with 18 bases between them. Germline loops: CDR1 MNHEY, CDR2 SVGEGT. The CDR3 consists of 13 residues. This chain's CDR3 is CASNRRDRGTQYF. Written as DNA, the CDR3 is TGTGCCAGTAACCGCCGGGACCGGGGGACCCAGTACTTC.

The CDR3: CASSYTQGAREQYF. The CDR3, as DNA: TGTGCCAGCAGTTACACTCAGGGGGCGAGGGAGCAGTACTTC. This chain joins TRBV7-8 and TRBJ2-7; 8 bases line up with TRBD1. Germline V gene lookup returns CDR1 SGHVS and CDR2 FQNEAQ. The V and J ends lost 6 bases and 7 bases, in that order; junction bases with no gene match: 11. The length of the CDR3 is 14 residues. Full variable domain (outside the CDR3, taken from reference TRBV7-8 and TRBJ2-7): GAGVSQSPRYKVAKRGQDVALRCDPISGHVSLFWYQQALGQGPEFLTYFQNEAQLDKSGLPSDRFFAERPEGSVSTLKIQRTQQEDSAVYLCASSYTQGAREQYFGPGTRLTVT.

The gene calls are TRBV4-1 and TRBJ2-5; TRBD2 aligns across 9 bases. Germline-derived CDR1 and CDR2 are MGHRA and YSYEKL. The V gene end was trimmed by 6 bases and the J gene end by 1 base; junction bases not matched to a gene: 9. The CDR3 is 16 amino acids. CDR3 bases: TGCGCCAGCAGAATAATAGCGGGGGCCTTCCAAGAGACCCAGTACTTC. Protein: CASRIIAGAFQETQYF.

The chain has TRBV2 and TRBJ1-2; 7 nucleotides align to TRBD1. The length of the CDR3 is 10 residues. The V gene's germline CDR1 is SNHLY and CDR2 FYNNEI. The ends lost 10 bases at V and 7 bases at J; junction bases unmatched: 3. CDR3 in DNA: TGTGCCACCCGACAGGGTGGCTACACCTTC. Its translation: CATRQGGYTF. Looking up the rest from reference TRBV2 and TRBJ1-2 gives the full variable domain: EPEVTQTPSHQVTQMGQEVILRCVPISNHLYFYWYRQILGQKVEFLVSFYNNEISEKSEIFDDQFSVERPDGSNFTLKIRSTKLEDSAMYFCATRQGGYTFGSGTRLTVV.

The chain is built from TRBV4-1 and TRBJ2-7; D gene unclear. This CDR3 is 16 amino acids long. In germline, CDR1 is MGHRA, CDR2 YSYEKL. Trimming removed 0 bases from V and 6 bases from J, with 18 bases in between. CDR3 loop: CASSQDQATSPLEQYF. CDR3 in DNA: TGCGCCAGCAGCCAAGATCAAGCCACGTCCCCCCTCGAGCAGTACTTC.

CDR3: CASSPDVDAPEKLFF. CDR3 nucleotide sequence: TGTGCCAGCAGCCCAGACGTAGACGCGCCTGAAAAACTGTTTTTT. The chain couples TRBV9 to TRBJ1-4; D gene ambiguous. The CDR3 loop spans 15 amino acids. The V gene's germline CDR1 is SGDLS and CDR2 YYNGEE. The V gene lost 4 bases and the J gene lost 7 bases, with 17 bases spanning the gap. The full variable domain, completed using reference TRBV9 and TRBJ1-4, is DSGVTQTPKHLITATGQRVTLRCSPRSGDLSVYWYQQSLDQGLQFLIQYYNGEERAKGNILERFSAQQFPDLHSELNLSSLELGDSALYFCASSPDVDAPEKLFFGSGTQLSVL.

This chain connects TRBV25-1 to TRBJ1-5; D might be TRBD1 (6 bases). The CDR3 has 15 residues. Trimming cost V 4 bases and J 5 bases, with 15 bases left between them. Germline V gives CDR1 MGHDK, CDR2 SYGVNS. The CDR3 reads CASSANQGLDQPQHF. Written as DNA, the CDR3 is TGTGCCAGCAGTGCTAACCAGGGGCTCGATCAGCCCCAGCATTTT.

This chain connects TRBV19 to TRBJ1-1; D is perhaps TRBD1 (5 bases). Trimming took 7 bases from V and 4 from J, leaving 16 bases between them. Germline loops: CDR1 LNHDA, CDR2 SQIVND (reference sequence). The CDR3 is 14 residues long. The CDR3 nucleotides read TGTGCCAGTAATCAGGGAATAGGTTTCACTGAAGCTTTCTTT. Its translation is CASNQGIGFTEAFF.

This clonotype has at least ten counts. The chain carries TRBV29-1 and TRBJ1-1; D is unresolved. Germline CDR1 SQVTM, CDR2 ANQGSEA. The CDR3 consists of 11 residues. Trimming cost V 6 bases and J 10 bases, with 15 bases left between them. The CDR3 nucleotides read TGCAGCGTAGAATGGGAGGATGGAGCTTTCTTT. Protein: CSVEWEDGAFF.

The count of this clonotype is one. The chain combines TRBV9 with TRBJ2-2, with 10 bases lining up with TRBD1. The V and J ends lost 6 bases and 6 bases, in that order; junction bases with no gene match: 8. Germline assignment: CDR1 SGDLS and CDR2 YYNGEE. The CDR3 loop spans 15 amino acids. The CDR3 reads CASNPGQGYAGELFF. The CDR3 DNA reads TGTGCCAGCAACCCGGGACAGGGGTACGCCGGGGAGCTGTTTTTT.

This rearrangement joins TRBV10-2 to TRBJ1-1; D possibly corresponds to TRBD1 (5 bases). This CDR3 contains 14 residues. The germline V gene encodes CDR1 WSHSY and CDR2 SAAADI. With 7 bases removed from V and 8 bases from J, the gap between germline ends came to 20 bases. CDR3 bases: TGCGCCAGCACGAGCGACAGAGGGGCCGTGGAAGCTTTCTTT. This translates into CASTSDRGAVEAFF.

V is TRBV4-1 and J is TRBJ1-4; D gene ambiguous. Looked up from germline, CDR1 is MGHRA and CDR2 is YSYEKL. V lost 1 base, J lost 7 bases, and 7 bases lay in between. This CDR3 region has 13 residues. The CDR3 is CASSQALPEKLFF. DNA for the CDR3: TGCGCCAGCAGCCAAGCCCTCCCTGAAAAACTGTTTTTT.